A selection of T cell receptor beta chains follows, all from one sample in a study of blood T cell repertoires in COVID-19. TCRdb keeps only in-frame clones here, not all; method: immunoSEQ multiplex PCR. The sample has about 200,000 clones; more than 75% are singletons. Material for sequencing was peripheral blood. The receptor set was obtained from a man aged 60-69 years with acute or convalescent COVID-19. Each CDR3 is given with its conserved first and last residue. The order of the fields is V gene, clone size, D gene, J gene, CDR3 DNA, CDR3 protein. The D gene is left open where the match is weak. Not all rows give a size; the values are once, few, many and, for expanded clones, a class.

v_gene: TRBV6-2/TRBV6-3; abundance: -; d_gene: TRBD2; j_gene: TRBJ2-5; CDR3nt: TGTGCCAGCAGCCGTCCCCCACTAGCGGGGGGGCAAGAGACCCAGTACTTC; CDR3aa: CASSRPPLAGGQETQYF
v_gene: TRBV29-1; abundance: -; d_gene: TRBD1; j_gene: TRBJ2-2; CDR3nt: TGCAGCGTTGTACAGGGGGCCGGGGAGCTGTTTTTT; CDR3aa: CSVVQGAGELFF
v_gene: TRBV29-1; abundance: -; d_gene: TRBD2; j_gene: TRBJ2-7; CDR3nt: TGCAGCGTTCGGGGGGGTCTCGACGAGCAGTACTTC; CDR3aa: CSVRGGLDEQYF
v_gene: TRBV6-6; abundance: -; d_gene: TRBD2; j_gene: TRBJ2-7; CDR3nt: TGTGCCAGCAGTCTATTCGACCCTGGGACTAGCGGGCGGCGGATAAGCTCCTACGAGCAGTACTTC; CDR3aa: CASSLFDPGTSGRRISSYEQYF
v_gene: TRBV5-4; abundance: -; d_gene: TRBD1; j_gene: TRBJ2-5; CDR3nt: TGTGCCAGCAGCTTGAACAGGGGTAGCCAAGAGACCCAGTACTTC; CDR3aa: CASSLNRGSQETQYF
v_gene: TRBV6-5; abundance: -; d_gene: TRBD2; j_gene: TRBJ2-7; CDR3nt: TGTGCCAGCAGTTACCGGACTAGCGGATCCTACGAGCAGTACTTC; CDR3aa: CASSYRTSGSYEQYF
v_gene: TRBV4-3; abundance: once; d_gene: TRBD1; j_gene: TRBJ1-1; CDR3nt: TGCGCCAGCAGCACGGGGACAGGGGCTTATCCTGAAGCTTTCTTT; CDR3aa: CASSTGTGAYPEAFF
v_gene: TRBV5-1; abundance: -; d_gene: TRBD2; j_gene: TRBJ2-7; CDR3nt: TGCGCCAGCGGGCTAGCGGGGAACTCCTACGAGCAGTACTTC; CDR3aa: CASGLAGNSYEQYF
v_gene: TRBV5-4; abundance: -; d_gene: -; j_gene: TRBJ2-7; CDR3nt: TGTGCCAGCAGCCTCAGTTTCGGGAGCTCCTACGAGCAGTACTTC; CDR3aa: CASSLSFGSSYEQYF
v_gene: TRBV25-1; abundance: -; d_gene: TRBD2; j_gene: TRBJ2-3; CDR3nt: TGTGCCAGCAGTGAATGGGCGGGAGGGGACGATACGCAGTATTTT; CDR3aa: CASSEWAGGDDTQYF
v_gene: TRBV10-1; abundance: -; d_gene: -; j_gene: TRBJ2-7; CDR3nt: TGCGCCACCCCGGTTAGGATAGACACATCGAGGGGGTACGAGCAGTACTTC; CDR3aa: CATPVRIDTSRGYEQYF
v_gene: TRBV7-6; abundance: once; d_gene: -; j_gene: TRBJ2-5; CDR3nt: TGTGCCAGCAGAAGCCGGGGTCCGGGGGAGACCCAGTACTTC; CDR3aa: CASRSRGPGETQYF
v_gene: TRBV4-1; abundance: -; d_gene: TRBD1; j_gene: TRBJ1-1; CDR3nt: TGCGCCAGCAGCCAAGGACCCCGGGACAGGGCAGGCGTGAACACTGAAGCTTTCTTT; CDR3aa: CASSQGPRDRAGVNTEAFF
v_gene: TRBV28; abundance: -; d_gene: TRBD1; j_gene: TRBJ1-6; CDR3nt: TGTGCCAGCAGTTCCACCCGACAGGGTGGATCACCCCTCCACTTT; CDR3aa: CASSSTRQGGSPLHF
v_gene: TRBV13; abundance: -; d_gene: -; j_gene: TRBJ2-3; CDR3nt: TGTGCCAGCAGCTTAGTGGCAGGGGGGATGGATACGCAGTATTTT; CDR3aa: CASSLVAGGMDTQYF
v_gene: TRBV5-6; abundance: -; d_gene: TRBD2; j_gene: TRBJ2-5; CDR3nt: TGTGCCAGCAGCTTGGGACTAGCGCTCCAAGAGACCCAGTACTTC; CDR3aa: CASSLGLALQETQYF
v_gene: TRBV5-1; abundance: -; d_gene: -; j_gene: TRBJ2-5; CDR3nt: TGCGCCAGCAGCTTCCCCGACACTAGCACCAAGACCCAGTACTTC; CDR3aa: CASSFPDTSTKTQYF
v_gene: TRBV30; abundance: -; d_gene: -; j_gene: TRBJ1-2; CDR3nt: TGTGCCTGGAGTGTTCGGCGGAGGACGATACCCCCTAATGGCTACACCTTC; CDR3aa: CAWSVRRRTIPPNGYTF
v_gene: TRBV19; abundance: -; d_gene: TRBD1; j_gene: TRBJ2-2; CDR3nt: TGTGCCAGTCGTCCTGGGACAGTCACCGGGGAGCTGTTTTTT; CDR3aa: CASRPGTVTGELFF
v_gene: TRBV5-5; abundance: -; d_gene: TRBD2; j_gene: TRBJ2-3; CDR3nt: TGTGCCAGCAGCTGGCTCCTAGCGGGGGGTAGCACAGATACGCAGTATTTT; CDR3aa: CASSWLLAGGSTDTQYF
v_gene: TRBV5-1; abundance: -; d_gene: TRBD2; j_gene: TRBJ2-1; CDR3nt: TGCGCCAGCAGCACGACTAGCGGGGCCTACAATGAGCAGTTCTTC; CDR3aa: CASSTTSGAYNEQFF
v_gene: TRBV7-3; abundance: -; d_gene: TRBD2; j_gene: TRBJ2-2; CDR3nt: TGTGCCAGCAGCTTAGCGGGGGGGCACACCGGGGAGCTGTTTTTT; CDR3aa: CASSLAGGHTGELFF
v_gene: TRBV9; abundance: -; d_gene: TRBD1; j_gene: TRBJ1-2; CDR3nt: TGTGCCAGCAGCGTTCAACAGGGGCCGTCTGATGGCTACACCTTC; CDR3aa: CASSVQQGPSDGYTF
v_gene: TRBV24-1; abundance: -; d_gene: -; j_gene: TRBJ1-4; CDR3nt: TGTGCCACCAGTGATTTGGGGGGGGACTACTTTTCAACTAATGAAAAACTGTTTTTT; CDR3aa: CATSDLGGDYFSTNEKLFF
v_gene: TRBV9; abundance: once; d_gene: TRBD2; j_gene: TRBJ2-5; CDR3nt: TGTGCCAGCAGCGTAGCCTCGGCGGGAGGGGGTCAAGAGACCCAGTACTTC; CDR3aa: CASSVASAGGGQETQYF